This TCR beta chain was sequenced for a study of beta chain features in type 1 diabetes. Study as a whole: Healthy donors, compared against patients, showed similar age, gender and cell yields.

Sampling consisted of one heparinised blood draw per donor, averaging around 100 mL. V lost 6 bases, J lost 1 base, and 9 bases lay in between. The germline V gene encodes CDR1 MGHDK and CDR2 SYGVNS. This CDR3 contains 13 residues. Isolated RNA was reverse transcribed in full, so expressed TCRB transcripts were sequenced. Sequencing was performed with immunoSEQ multiplex PCR; in TCRdb, only in-frame clones are kept and a portion is missing. The sample shows 810,000 or so clones, 15% to 20% of them seen only once. The sequence derives from a woman under 30 in good health. The sequenced sample was naive CD4+ T cells from blood. The rearrangement uses TRBV25-1 and TRBJ1-1, with TRBD1 as a possible D gene (5 bases). CDR3 bases: TGTGCCAGCAGAGGGACGGGGAACACTGAAGCTTTCTTT. Translated, it gives CASRGTGNTEAFF.